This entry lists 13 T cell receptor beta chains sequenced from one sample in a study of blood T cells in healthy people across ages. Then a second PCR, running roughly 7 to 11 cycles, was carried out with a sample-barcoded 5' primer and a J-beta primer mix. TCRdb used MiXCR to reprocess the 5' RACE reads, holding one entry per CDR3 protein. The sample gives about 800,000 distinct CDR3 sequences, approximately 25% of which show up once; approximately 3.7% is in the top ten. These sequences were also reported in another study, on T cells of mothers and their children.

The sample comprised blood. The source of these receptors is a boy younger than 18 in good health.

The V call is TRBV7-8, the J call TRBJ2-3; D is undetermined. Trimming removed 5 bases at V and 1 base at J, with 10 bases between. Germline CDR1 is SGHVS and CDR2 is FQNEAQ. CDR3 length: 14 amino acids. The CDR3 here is CASSIPRGTDTQYF. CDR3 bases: TGTGCCAGCAGCATACCTCGGGGCACAGATACGCAGTATTTT.

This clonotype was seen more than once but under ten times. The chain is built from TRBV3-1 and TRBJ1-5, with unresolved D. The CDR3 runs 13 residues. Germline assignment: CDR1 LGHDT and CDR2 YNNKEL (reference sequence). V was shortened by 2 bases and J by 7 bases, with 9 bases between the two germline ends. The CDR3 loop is CASSQSRLQPQHF. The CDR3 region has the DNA TGTGCCAGCAGCCAATCAAGACTCCAGCCCCAGCATTTT.

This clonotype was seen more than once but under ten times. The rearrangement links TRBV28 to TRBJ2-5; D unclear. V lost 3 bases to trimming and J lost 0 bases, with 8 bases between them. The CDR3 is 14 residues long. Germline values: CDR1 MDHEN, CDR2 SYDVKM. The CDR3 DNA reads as TGTGCCAGCAGTTTTTTTCGGGACCAAGAGACCCAGTACTTC. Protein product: CASSFFRDQETQYF.

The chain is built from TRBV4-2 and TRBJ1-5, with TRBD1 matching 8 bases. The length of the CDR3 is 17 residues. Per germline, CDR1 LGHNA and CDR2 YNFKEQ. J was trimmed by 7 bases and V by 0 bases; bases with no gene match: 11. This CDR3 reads CASSQDRTGIGYQPQHF. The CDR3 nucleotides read TGTGCCAGCAGCCAAGACAGGACAGGGATAGGTTACCAGCCCCAGCATTTT.

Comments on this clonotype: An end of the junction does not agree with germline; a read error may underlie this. CDR3 nucleotides: TGTGCCAGCAGTCCCCAGGGCATCTCTGGGGCCAACGTCCTGGCTTTC. Translated: CASSPQGISGANVLAF. The chain combines TRBV6-4 with TRBJ2-6, with a weak D call TRBD1 (5 bases). CDR1 and CDR2 (germline): MRHNA, SNTAGT. This CDR3 contains 16 residues.

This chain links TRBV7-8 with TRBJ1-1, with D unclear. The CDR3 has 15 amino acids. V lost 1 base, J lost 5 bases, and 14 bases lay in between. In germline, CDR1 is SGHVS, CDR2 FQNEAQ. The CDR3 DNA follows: TGTGCCAGCAGCTTAGACATCTTTCGTTCAACTGAAGCTTTCTTT. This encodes CASSLDIFRSTEAFF.

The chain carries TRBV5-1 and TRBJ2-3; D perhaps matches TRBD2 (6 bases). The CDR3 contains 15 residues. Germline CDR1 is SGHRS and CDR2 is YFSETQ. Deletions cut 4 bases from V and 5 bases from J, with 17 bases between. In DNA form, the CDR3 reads TGCGCCAGCAGCCAGCTCGCGGGGTATCAAGATACGCAGTATTTT. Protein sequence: CASSQLAGYQDTQYF.

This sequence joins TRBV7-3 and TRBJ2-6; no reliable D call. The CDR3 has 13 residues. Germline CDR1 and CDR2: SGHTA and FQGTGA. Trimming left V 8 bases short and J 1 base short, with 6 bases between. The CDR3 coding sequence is TGTGCCAGCTTCCAGTCTGGGGCCAACGTCCTGACTTTC. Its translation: CASFQSGANVLTF.

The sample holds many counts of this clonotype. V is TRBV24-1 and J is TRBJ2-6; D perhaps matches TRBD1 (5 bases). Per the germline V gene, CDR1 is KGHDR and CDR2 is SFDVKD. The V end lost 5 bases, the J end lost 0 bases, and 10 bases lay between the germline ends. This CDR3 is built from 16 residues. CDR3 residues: CATSGQGLSGANVLTF. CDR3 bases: TGTGCCACCAGTGGTCAGGGTCTCTCTGGGGCCAACGTCCTGACTTTC.

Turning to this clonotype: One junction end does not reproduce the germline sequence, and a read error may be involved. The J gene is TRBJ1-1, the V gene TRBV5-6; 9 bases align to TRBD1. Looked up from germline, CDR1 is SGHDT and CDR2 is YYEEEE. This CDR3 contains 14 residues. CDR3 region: CASSLTGGKPSALF. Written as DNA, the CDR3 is TGTGCCAGCAGCTTGACAGGGGGCAAACCGTCGGCTCTCTTT. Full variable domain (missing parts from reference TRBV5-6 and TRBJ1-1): DAGVTQSPTHLIKTRGQQVTLRCSPKSGHDTVSWYQQALGQGPQFIFQYYEEEERQRGNFPDRFSGHQFPNYSSELNVNALLLGDSALYLCASSLTGGKPSALFGQGTRLTVV.

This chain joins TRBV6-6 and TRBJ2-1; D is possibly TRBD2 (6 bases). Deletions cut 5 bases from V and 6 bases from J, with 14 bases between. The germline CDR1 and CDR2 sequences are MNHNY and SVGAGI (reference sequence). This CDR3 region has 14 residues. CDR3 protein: CASSPGEVRNEQFF. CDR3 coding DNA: TGTGCCAGCAGTCCCGGGGAGGTACGCAATGAGCAGTTCTTC.

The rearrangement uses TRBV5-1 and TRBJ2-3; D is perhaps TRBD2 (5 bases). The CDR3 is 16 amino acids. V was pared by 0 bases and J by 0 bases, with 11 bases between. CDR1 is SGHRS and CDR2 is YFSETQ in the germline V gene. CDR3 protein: CASSLEGTRSTDTQYF. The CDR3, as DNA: TGCGCCAGCAGCTTGGAAGGCACTAGGAGCACAGATACGCAGTATTTT.

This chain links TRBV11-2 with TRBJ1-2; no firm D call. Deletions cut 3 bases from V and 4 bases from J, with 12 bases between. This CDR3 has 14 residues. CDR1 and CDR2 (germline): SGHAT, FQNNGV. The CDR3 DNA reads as TGTGCCAGCAGCTTCGAAGCAGTCCCCTATGGCTACACCTTC. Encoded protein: CASSFEAVPYGYTF.